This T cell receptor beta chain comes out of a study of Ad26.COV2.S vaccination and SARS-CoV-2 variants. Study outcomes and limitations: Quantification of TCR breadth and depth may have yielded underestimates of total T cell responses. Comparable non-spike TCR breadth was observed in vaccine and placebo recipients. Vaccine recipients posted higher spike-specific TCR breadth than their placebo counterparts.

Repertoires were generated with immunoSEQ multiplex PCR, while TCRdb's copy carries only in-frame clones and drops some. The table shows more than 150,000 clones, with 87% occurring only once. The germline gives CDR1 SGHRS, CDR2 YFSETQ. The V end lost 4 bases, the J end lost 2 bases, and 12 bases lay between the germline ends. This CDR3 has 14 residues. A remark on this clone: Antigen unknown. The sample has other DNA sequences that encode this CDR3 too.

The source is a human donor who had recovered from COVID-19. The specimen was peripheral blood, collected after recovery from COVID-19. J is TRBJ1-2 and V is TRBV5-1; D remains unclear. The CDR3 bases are TGCGCCAGCAGCCCCGGACGGCAGAACTATGGCTACACCTTC. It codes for CASSPGRQNYGYTF.